Following are 25 T cell receptor beta chains from one sample sequenced in a study of cytotoxic CD8 clonotypes in ibrutinib-treated CLL. TCRdb's copy holds only in-frame clones and misses some; the assay was immunoSEQ multiplex PCR. Of approximately 130,000 clones in the sample, around 80% are singletons; the top ten hold less than 4%. Source: PBMCs, taken after 24 months of ibrutinib treatment. Receptors were obtained from a human donor with chronic lymphocytic leukemia.

Remarks on this clone: Other DNA sequences of this sample code for an identical CDR3. This CDR3 reads CASSRGQGPYEQYF. As DNA, the CDR3 is TGTGCCAGTAGTAGGGGACAGGGGCCCTACGAGCAGTACTTC. The chain carries TRBV19 and TRBJ2-7; 10 positions agree with TRBD1. Per germline, CDR1 LNHDA and CDR2 SQIVND (reference sequence). Losses at the gene ends were 4 bases for V and 2 bases for J; bases not matched to a gene: 2. This CDR3 has 14 amino acids. Complete variable domain (other parts from reference TRBV19 and TRBJ2-7): DGGITQSPKYLFRKEGQNVTLSCEQNLNHDAMYWYRQDPGQGLRLIYYSQIVNDFQKGDIAEGYSVSREKKESFPLTVTSAQKNPTAFYLCASSRGQGPYEQYFGPGTRLTVT.

The chain joins TRBV18 to TRBJ1-5; 9 bases are shared with TRBD1. The V gene end was trimmed by 4 bases and the J gene end by 5 bases; junction bases not matched to a gene: 9. Germline loops: CDR1 KGHSH, CDR2 LQKENI. There are 16 residues in the CDR3. The CDR3 reads CASSLRTGVDDQPQHF. In DNA, the CDR3 is TGTGCCAGCTCACTTCGGACAGGGGTGGATGATCAGCCCCAGCATTTT. The full variable domain, with the rest looked up from reference TRBV18 and TRBJ1-5, is NAGVMQNPRHLVRRRGQEARLRCSPMKGHSHVYWYRQLPEEGLKFMVYLQKENIIDESGMPKERFSAEFPKEGPSILRIQQVVRGDSAAYFCASSLRTGVDDQPQHFGDGTRLSIL.

This chain joins TRBV27 and TRBJ2-7; possible D gene TRBD1, 6 bases. V lost 3 bases to trimming and J lost 4 bases, with 16 bases between them. This CDR3 region has 15 residues. Germline V gives CDR1 MNHEY, CDR2 SMNVEV (reference sequence). CDR3 coding DNA: TGTGCCAGCAGTTTCGGGACAAGGGGAATATACGAGCAGTACTTC. Translated: CASSFGTRGIYEQYF.

This sequence joins TRBV5-1 and TRBJ2-7; 10 bases are shared with TRBD1. V lost 0 bases, J lost 5 bases, and 11 bases stayed unmatched. Germline V gene data show CDR1 as SGHRS and CDR2 as YFSETQ. CDR3 length: 17 amino acids. The CDR3 nucleotides read TGCGCCAGCAGCTTGGGGGCCGGACCCGGGACAGGGGACGAGCAGTACTTC. It is translated as CASSLGAGPGTGDEQYF.

The rearrangement joins TRBV11-2 to TRBJ1-2, with 9 bases aligning to TRBD1. CDR1 and CDR2 (germline): SGHAT, FQNNGV. The CDR3 consists of 14 residues. V lost 6 bases, J lost 8 bases, and 10 bases stayed unmatched. CDR3 DNA sequence: TGTGCCAGCAGTTATACAGGGGGCTCGGCGGGCTACACCTTC. Encoded protein: CASSYTGGSAGYTF.

J is TRBJ2-7 and V is TRBV5-1; either TRBD1 or TRBD2 may supply D (5 bases each). The V gene lost 0 bases and the J gene lost 1 base, with 14 bases spanning the gap. The germline gives CDR1 SGHRS, CDR2 YFSETQ. The CDR3 contains 16 residues. The CDR3 here is CASSLGWGRESYEQYF. CDR3 DNA sequence: TGCGCCAGCAGCTTGGGGTGGGGCAGGGAGTCCTACGAGCAGTACTTC. Complete variable domain (other parts from reference TRBV5-1 and TRBJ2-7): KAGVTQTPRYLIKTRGQQVTLSCSPISGHRSVSWYQQTPGQGLQFLFEYFSETQRNKGNFPGRFSGRQFSNSRSEMNVSTLELGDSALYLCASSLGWGRESYEQYFGPGTRLTVT.

The rearrangement joins TRBV9 to TRBJ2-1; TRBD2 might be the D (6 bases). Germline CDR1 is SGDLS and CDR2 is YYNGEE. The CDR3 length is 16 residues. The germline V and J ends were trimmed by 0 bases and 4 bases, with 14 bases remaining between them. The DNA for the CDR3 is TGTGCCAGCAGCGTAGTAGGTCGGGGGAGTTACAATGAGCAGTTCTTC. Protein product: CASSVVGRGSYNEQFF.

In this sample, this clone turned up once. The chain combines TRBV6-6 with TRBJ2-5, with 7 bases fitting TRBD1. This CDR3 has 15 residues. Germline CDR1 MNHNY, CDR2 SVGAGI (reference sequence). V dropped 0 bases and J dropped 5; count of bases not matched to a gene: 6. CDR3: CASSYSKGGAETQYF. The CDR3 region has the DNA TGTGCCAGCAGTTACTCTAAAGGGGGCGCGGAGACCCAGTACTTC.

The count of this clone is one. V gene TRBV7-2 combines with J gene TRBJ2-5, with TRBD2 as a possible D gene (6 bases). V dropped 0 bases and J dropped 5 bases, with 16 bases sitting between them. Per the germline V gene, CDR1 is SGHTA and CDR2 is FQGNSA. The CDR3 sequence is 16 residues long. This chain's CDR3 is CASSLAAGSSRETQYF. The CDR3 coding sequence is TGTGCCAGCAGCTTAGCCGCCGGGAGTTCACGGGAGACCCAGTACTTC.

V usage is TRBV2 and J usage is TRBJ2-7, with D perhaps TRBD2 (6 bases). Trimming removed 8 bases from V and 2 bases from J, with 10 bases in between. Per germline, CDR1 SNHLY and CDR2 FYNNEI. The CDR3 has 12 residues. DNA of the CDR3: TGTGCCAGCTTCGGGGGACCCTACGAGCAGTACTTC. Amino acid sequence: CASFGGPYEQYF.

The rearrangement links TRBV28 to TRBJ2-7; D possibly corresponds to TRBD1 (5 bases). This CDR3 is built from 13 residues. Trimming removed 8 bases from V and 2 bases from J, with 13 bases in between. In germline, CDR1 is MDHEN, CDR2 SYDVKM. CDR3 sequence reads: CASSQDSPYEQYF. The CDR3 DNA reads TGTGCCAGCTCCCAAGACAGTCCCTACGAGCAGTACTTC.

The chain carries TRBV11-3 and TRBJ1-6; 9 bases map to TRBD1. The CDR3 consists of 14 residues. The V gene end was trimmed by 5 bases and the J gene end by 9 bases; junction bases not matched to a gene: 5. Looked up from germline, CDR1 is SGHNT and CDR2 is YENEEA. This CDR3 reads CASSRDREGSPLHF. CDR3 in DNA: TGTGCCAGCAGCCGGGACAGGGAAGGTTCACCCCTCCACTTT.

The chain joins TRBV7-2 to TRBJ2-6; TRBD1 matches 7 bases. The germline V gene has CDR1 SGHTA and CDR2 FQGNSA. This CDR3 contains 17 residues. With V trimmed by 5 bases and J by 3 bases, 10 bases remained unmatched. CDR3 sequence reads: CASSKGGRVSGANVLTF. The CDR3 DNA reads as TGTGCCAGCAGCAAAGGGGGCAGGGTTAGTGGGGCCAACGTCCTGACTTTC.

This chain connects TRBV14 to TRBJ1-2; D is uncertain. CDR3 length: 13 residues. Germline-derived CDR1 and CDR2 are SGHDN and FVKESK. V was pared by 1 base and J by 2 bases, with 5 bases between. CDR3 amino acids: CASSQVINYGYTF. CDR3 nucleotide sequence: TGTGCCAGCAGCCAAGTAATAAACTATGGCTACACCTTC.

The chain combines TRBV6-5 with TRBJ1-3; D unclear. Germline V gives CDR1 MNHEY, CDR2 SVGAGI. Trimming cost V 2 bases and J 2 bases, with 13 bases left between them. The CDR3 is 16 amino acids. CDR3 DNA sequence: TGTGCCAGCAGTTACGTAAGCCTCAGGCCTGGAAACACCATATATTTT. Protein sequence: CASSYVSLRPGNTIYF.

The chain uses TRBV30 and TRBJ1-1, with TRBD1 matching over 7 bases. Germline V lookup: CDR1 GTSNPN, CDR2 SVGIG (reference sequence). With 4 bases clipped from V and 0 bases from J, the junction kept 20 bases outside the gene matches. This CDR3 has 19 amino acids. The CDR3 sequence is CAWTLPRARTGLMNTEAFF. The CDR3 bases are TGTGCCTGGACATTGCCCCGGGCGCGGACAGGTTTAATGAACACTGAAGCTTTCTTT.

This CDR3 is CATNLRAGDIQYF. The CDR3 nucleotides read TGTGCTACCAACCTCAGGGCGGGGGACATTCAGTACTTC. The V and J genes are TRBV12-5 and TRBJ2-4; 7 nucleotides match TRBD2. V dropped 10 bases and J dropped 8; count of bases not matched to a gene: 11. The CDR3 is made up of 13 amino acids. CDR1 LGHNT and CDR2 FRNRAP come from the germline V gene.

V gene TRBV18 combines with J gene TRBJ2-7; D unclear. The CDR3 is 11 residues long. V lost 5 bases to trimming and J lost 3 bases, with 5 bases between them. In germline, CDR1 is KGHSH, CDR2 LQKENI. The CDR3 coding sequence is TGTGCCAGCTCAACAAGCTACGAGCAGTACTTC. Protein: CASSTSYEQYF.

The CDR3 DNA reads as TGTGCCACCTACGAGACAGGGGTATTGGGCGGTGAAAAACTGTTTTTT. This gives the protein CATYETGVLGGEKLFF. The chain employs TRBV19 and TRBJ1-4; the match to TRBD1 covers 8 bases. This CDR3 is 16 amino acids long. V trimming: 10 bases; J trimming: 7 bases; junction bases outside the gene matches: 17. The germline V gene encodes CDR1 LNHDA and CDR2 SQIVND (reference sequence). Full variable domain (rest looked up from reference TRBV19 and TRBJ1-4): DGGITQSPKYLFRKEGQNVTLSCEQNLNHDAMYWYRQDPGQGLRLIYYSQIVNDFQKGDIAEGYSVSREKKESFPLTVTSAQKNPTAFYLCATYETGVLGGEKLFFGSGTQLSVL.

This clone was counted between two and nine times. The V call is TRBV4-1, the J call TRBJ1-1; D gene ambiguous. This CDR3 is built from 14 residues. The germline V gene has CDR1 MGHRA and CDR2 YSYEKL. V dropped 5 bases and J dropped 4 bases, with 14 bases sitting between them. The CDR3: CASSSFGLSTEAFF. CDR3 bases: TGCGCCAGCAGCTCCTTTGGGTTGAGCACTGAAGCTTTCTTT.

This chain uses TRBV11-2 with TRBJ2-5; D gene unclear. The CDR3 totals 12 residues. Per germline, CDR1 SGHAT and CDR2 FQNNGV. V was shortened by 4 bases and J by 5 bases, with 8 bases between the two germline ends. The CDR3: CASSYTVETQYF. The CDR3 DNA is TGTGCCAGCAGCTATACCGTGGAGACCCAGTACTTC.

The rearrangement uses TRBV10-3 and TRBJ2-2; D assignment may be TRBD1 or TRBD2 (5 bases each). Germline V CDR1 and CDR2: ENHRY, SYGVKD. V gave up 5 bases and J gave up 6 bases, with 16 bases separating them. The CDR3 is made up of 15 amino acids. The CDR3 DNA reads as TGTGCCATCAGTTCGACAGCGGTTGATTCCGGGGAGCTGTTTTTT. Amino acids: CAISSTAVDSGELFF.

The gene calls are TRBV7-9 and TRBJ1-2; D is possibly TRBD1 (5 bases). Trimming left V 5 bases short and J 8 bases short, with 15 bases between. There are 13 residues in the CDR3. Germline assignment: CDR1 SEHNR and CDR2 FQNEAQ (reference sequence). CDR3 region: CASSPPGPSGYTF. CDR3 DNA sequence: TGTGCCAGCAGCCCGCCAGGGCCATCGGGCTACACCTTC.

The chain has TRBV11-3 and TRBJ1-2, with no clear D. The CDR3 loop spans 15 amino acids. Germline loops: CDR1 SGHNT, CDR2 YENEEA. V gave up 0 bases and J gave up 4 bases, with 12 bases separating them. The CDR3 spells CASSLEFSYPYGYTF. CDR3 nucleotides: TGTGCCAGCAGCTTAGAGTTCAGTTACCCCTATGGCTACACCTTC.

About this clone: Other DNA sequences in the same sample also yield this CDR3. V gene TRBV7-9 combines with J gene TRBJ2-1; 7 bases fit TRBD1. Germline-derived CDR1 and CDR2 are SEHNR and FQNEAQ (reference sequence). CDR3 length: 13 amino acids. V lost 1 base to trimming and J lost 6 bases; unmatched junction nucleotides: 0. The CDR3 nucleotides are TGTGCCAGCAGCTTAGGACAGGGCAATGAGCAGTTCTTC. This codes for CASSLGQGNEQFF.